The 22 T cell receptor beta chains in this list originate from one sample, sequenced in a study of post-analysis software for immune sequencing data. Study outcomes and limitations: Relative to controls, patients had 4 or 5 TRBV segments at higher frequency, with TRBV5-6, TRBV5-1 and TRBV20-1 among these.

Sequencing libraries made from TCR beta cDNA carried unique molecular identifiers. Each CDR3 protein gets one entry after TCRdb re-called the PCR reads with MiXCR. Among 650,000 to 850,000 distinct CDR3 sequences listed, around 42% were seen once. The antigens for these receptors are not known. The specimen sequenced was blood. These receptors were collected from a girl aged 5 to 17 with multiple sclerosis.

The rearrangement joins TRBV5-1 to TRBJ2-3; 10 bases are a match to TRBD1. Germline lookup yields CDR1 SGHRS and CDR2 YFSETQ. Germline trimming cut 4 bases from V and 1 base from J; bases unmatched to any gene: 6. CDR3 length: 16 amino acids. CDR3 loop: CASSTSGTGGTDTQYF. DNA for the CDR3: TGCGCCAGCAGCACCTCCGGGACAGGGGGCACAGATACGCAGTATTTT.

V usage is TRBV4-1 and J usage is TRBJ1-5, with 9 bases fitting TRBD1. V lost 3 bases, J lost 4 bases, and 13 bases stayed unmatched. Germline values: CDR1 MGHRA, CDR2 YSYEKL. The CDR3 totals 18 residues. CDR3 residues: CASSHSGTGIRRNQPQHF. CDR3 in DNA: TGCGCCAGCAGCCACTCCGGGACAGGGATCCGAAGGAATCAGCCCCAGCATTTT.

The chain has TRBV24-1 and TRBJ2-3, with 10 bases matching TRBD2. This CDR3 spans 20 amino acids. Germline CDR1 reads KGHDR; CDR2 reads SFDVKD. The V gene end was trimmed by 2 bases and the J gene end by 0 bases; junction bases not matched to a gene: 13. The CDR3 DNA follows: TGTGCCACCAGTGATTCGGAGCGGGAGGGCCCTTACTCTAGCACAGATACGCAGTATTTT. It codes for CATSDSEREGPYSSTDTQYF.

V is TRBV6-5 and J is TRBJ1-1; 7 bases map to TRBD1. Germline CDR1 and CDR2: MNHEY and SVGAGI. The CDR3 loop spans 18 amino acids. V was clipped by 0 bases and J by 6 bases; unmatched bases: 16. CDR3 bases: TGTGCCAGCAGTTACTCAAATCCACAAGCCAGGGGGGGGCCTGAAGCTTTCTTT. Amino acid sequence: CASSYSNPQARGGPEAFF.

This clonotype was detected only a few times. This CDR3 is CASSVGGSGNEQFF. The CDR3 DNA reads as TGTGCCAGCAGCGTAGGCGGTAGCGGTAATGAGCAGTTCTTC. The J gene is TRBJ2-1, the V gene TRBV9, with a tentative D call TRBD2 (6 bases). The CDR3 loop spans 14 amino acids. Germline CDR1 reads SGDLS; CDR2 reads YYNGEE. Trimming took 0 bases from V and 7 from J, leaving 11 bases between them.

This clonotype was counted a single time. The rearrangement joins TRBV6-1 to TRBJ2-3, with D tentatively TRBD1 or TRBD2 (5 bases each). V shed 4 bases and J shed 7 bases, with 12 bases lying between them. This CDR3 comprises 13 residues. Per germline, CDR1 MNHNS and CDR2 SASEGT. Here the CDR3 reads CASSASRGYTQYF. The CDR3 DNA is TGTGCCAGCAGTGCGTCCCGGGGCTATACGCAGTATTTT.

The CDR3 sequence is CASTPYSDSPLHF. The CDR3 DNA reads TGTGCCAGCACCCCATACAGTGATTCACCCCTCCACTTT. The chain recombines TRBV12-3 or TRBV12-4 with TRBJ1-6; D uncertain. V dropped 7 bases and J dropped 8 bases, with 12 bases sitting between them. The CDR3 runs 13 residues.

The chain joins TRBV3-1 to TRBJ1-2; weak D call: TRBD1 (6 bases). From germline, CDR1 is LGHDT and CDR2 YNNKEL (reference sequence). The V end lost 3 bases, the J end lost 4 bases, and 12 bases lay between the germline ends. The CDR3 loop spans 14 amino acids. The DNA of the CDR3 is TGTGCCAGCAGCCATCGGGGGGCGACCTATGGCTACACCTTC. This encodes CASSHRGATYGYTF.

The CDR3 DNA sequence: TGTGCCAGCAGCCAAGATCTTATGGGGGAGACCCAGTACTTC. It translates to CASSQDLMGETQYF. The genes are TRBV4-2 and TRBJ2-5; D unresolved. The V and J ends lost 0 bases and 5 bases respectively, with 10 bases between them. The CDR3 is 14 residues long. CDR1 and CDR2 (germline): LGHNA, YNFKEQ.

This sequence joins TRBV5-1 and TRBJ2-7, with 10 positions matching TRBD2. Germline V gene data show CDR1 as SGHRS and CDR2 as YFSETQ. Losses at the gene ends were 5 bases for V and 6 bases for J; bases not matched to a gene: 11. CDR3 length: 15 amino acids. The CDR3 loop reads CASRPTSGSLGEQYF. DNA of the CDR3: TGCGCCAGCAGGCCGACTAGCGGGTCCCTAGGCGAGCAGTACTTC.

This chain joins TRBV6-5 and TRBJ2-6; TRBD1 is a possible D gene (5 bases). CDR3 length equals 16 residues. Between the trimmed V and J ends, which lost 4 bases and 2 bases, there was a span of 12 bases. Germline CDR1 MNHEY, CDR2 SVGAGI. The chain's CDR3 is CASSLGVGPGANVLTF. DNA for the CDR3: TGTGCCAGCAGTTTAGGGGTTGGCCCTGGGGCCAACGTCCTGACTTTC.

The chain has TRBV27 and TRBJ2-7; either TRBD1 or TRBD2 may fit D (6 bases each). The J call may be in error: the DNA end matches TRBJ2-5 better. The germline gives CDR1 MNHEY, CDR2 SMNVEV (reference sequence). The CDR3 consists of 15 residues. The CDR3 coding sequence is TGTGCCTCGATGGGGGGCCAGACGGGTGGGGAGACCCAGTACTTC. Translation: CASMGGQTGGETQYF.

V gene TRBV6-2 or TRBV6-3 combines with J gene TRBJ2-1; 9 bases align to TRBD2. Trimming cost V 9 bases and J 4 bases; bases outside gene matches: 10. The germline V gene encodes CDR1 MNHEY and CDR2 SVGEGT. This CDR3 is 15 amino acids long. CDR3 nucleotides: TGTGCCAGTTCCAGCTGGACTAGCGTATACAATGAGCAGTTCTTC. The encoded protein is CASSSWTSVYNEQFF.

This rearrangement joins TRBV7-3 to TRBJ2-7; TRBD2 aligns across 9 bases. The length of the CDR3 is 19 residues. The V gene's germline CDR1 is SGHTA and CDR2 FQGTGA. The junction had 20 bases not matched to a gene; V was cut back by 5 bases and J by 3 bases. This CDR3 is CASSIALGVREGPSYEQYF. CDR3 coding DNA: TGTGCCAGCAGCATCGCCCTCGGAGTGCGGGAGGGTCCGAGCTACGAGCAGTACTTC.

This clonotype was observed a few times. This chain joins TRBV6-5 and TRBJ2-5, with TRBD2 as a possible D gene (6 bases). Deletions cut 0 bases from V and 2 bases from J, with 13 bases between. The CDR3 is made up of 16 amino acids. CDR1 is MNHEY and CDR2 is SVGAGI in the germline V gene. The CDR3 protein is CASSYSRGRRQETQYF. Written as DNA, the CDR3 is TGTGCCAGCAGTTACTCTCGGGGGAGGAGGCAAGAGACCCAGTACTTC.

This clonotype was detected a few times. The rearrangement uses TRBV12-5 and TRBJ1-1; 9 bases line up with TRBD1. CDR1 is LGHNT and CDR2 is FRNRAP in the germline V gene. The ends lost 3 bases at V and 0 bases at J; junction bases unmatched: 2. The CDR3 is made up of 15 amino acids. The CDR3 loop reads CASGLGQGMNTEAFF. In nucleotides, the CDR3 is TGTGCTAGTGGTTTAGGACAGGGGATGAACACTGAAGCTTTCTTT.

This chain links TRBV28 with TRBJ1-5; 9 bases fit TRBD1. The length of the CDR3 is 15 residues. V was clipped by 5 bases and J by 5 bases; unmatched bases: 7. Germline values: CDR1 MDHEN, CDR2 SYDVKM. This chain's CDR3 is CASSNGRTGDQPQHF. DNA of the CDR3: TGTGCCAGCAGTAATGGGCGGACAGGGGATCAGCCCCAGCATTTT.

CDR3 DNA sequence: TGTGCCAGCAGCAAAGGCTCCCGGACAGGAGACCCCCTCCGAGGGACTGAGCAGTTCTTC. Translating it yields CASSKGSRTGDPLRGTEQFF. The chain couples TRBV21-1 to TRBJ2-1; the table's D call, TRBD1, was not checked against the DNA. TRBV21-1 is classified as a pseudogene. The length of the CDR3 is 20 residues.

V and J are TRBV20-1 and TRBJ2-1; 10 positions agree with TRBD2. The junction had 11 bases not matched to a gene; V was cut back by 6 bases and J by 3 bases. The germline gives CDR1 DFQATT, CDR2 SNEGSKA (reference sequence). CDR3 length: 16 amino acids. In DNA form, the CDR3 reads TGCAGTGCCCCAAGTCCAGCGGGAGGGAACTACAATGAGCAGTTCTTC. As protein: CSAPSPAGGNYNEQFF.

The sample holds one count of this clonotype. The chain is built from TRBV20-1 and TRBJ1-1; no clear D. Trimming removed 0 bases from V and 4 bases from J, with 12 bases in between. This CDR3 has 14 residues. Germline V gives CDR1 DFQATT, CDR2 SNEGSKA (reference sequence). CDR3 in amino acids: CSARDLWGSTEAFF. In DNA, the CDR3 is TGCAGTGCTAGAGATCTGTGGGGAAGCACTGAAGCTTTCTTT.

This clonotype was seen a few times. The chain employs TRBV4-1 and TRBJ2-5; 9 bases are shared with TRBD1. The J call is in doubt because the DNA end fits TRBJ2-7 better. The length of the CDR3 is 14 residues. Germline loops: CDR1 MGHRA, CDR2 YSYEKL. CDR3 region: CASSQGTGGNEQYF. For the CDR3, the DNA is TGCGCCAGCAGCCAGGGAACAGGGGGCAACGAGCAGTACTTC.

The rearrangement uses TRBV29-1 and TRBJ2-1, with unresolved D. Per the germline V gene, CDR1 is SQVTM and CDR2 is ANQGSEA. The CDR3 loop spans 12 amino acids. The V and J ends lost 4 bases and 10 bases respectively, with 14 bases between them. The CDR3 DNA reads as TGCAGCGTTGTGGGTATCTTACCCGAGCAGTTCTTC. This codes for CSVVGILPEQFF.